The 29 T cell receptor beta chains in this list originate from one sample, sequenced in a study of CD8+CD57+ T cells in acquired aplastic anemia (dated by TCRdb to 2016 to 2019). TCRdb names Illumina HiSeq 2000 as the instrument used. Genomic DNA was used as template for profiling of TCR beta VDJ combinations and CDR3 sequences. TCRdb took the public reads, trimmed them with fastp at Q25, ran MiXCR for clone calling and kept in-frame beta chains. Rows merge per CDR3 protein into single entries with the most common DNA and genes. For this sample there are just over 400,000 distinct CDR3 sequences; approximately 70% appear just once. Jointly, the top ten make up 4% of the sample. The sequenced sample was sorted CD4+, CD8+, or CD8+CD57+ T cells (not recorded which) from PBMCs. These TCRs come from a human donor in good health, serving as a control.

The chain uses TRBV20-1 and TRBJ2-5, with unresolved D. There are 13 residues in the CDR3. Trimming shortened V by 4 bases and J by 8 bases, and 17 bases separated the two germline ends. The germline V gene has CDR1 DFQATT and CDR2 SNEGSKA (reference sequence). This CDR3 is CSATRSYGYTQYF. The DNA of the CDR3 is TGCAGTGCTACGCGCTCCTATGGGTACACCCAGTACTTC.

V is TRBV7-2 and J is TRBJ2-2; D gene uncertain. V lost 5 bases to trimming and J lost 17 bases, with 21 bases between them. The germline gives CDR1 SGHTA, CDR2 FQGNSA. CDR3 length: 13 residues. CDR3 sequence (DNA): TGTGCCAGCAGCAAGGTGGGTCCCCAAGAGACCTTTTTT. It yields the protein CASSKVGPQETFF.

The V and J genes are TRBV19 and TRBJ2-2; tentatively, D is TRBD1 or TRBD2 (6 bases each). The V gene lost 6 bases and the J gene lost 0 bases, with 11 bases spanning the gap. The CDR3 has 15 amino acids. Per germline, CDR1 LNHDA and CDR2 SQIVND (reference sequence). The CDR3 nucleotides read TGTGCCAGTAGGGCGGGGACATCGAACACCGGGGAGCTGTTTTTT. Translation: CASRAGTSNTGELFF.

A remark on this clonotype: One end of the junction does not line up with germline, which may come from a read error. V gene TRBV7-2 combines with J gene TRBJ1-1; D remains ambiguous. In germline, CDR1 is SGHTA, CDR2 FQGNSA. This CDR3 comprises 14 residues. The CDR3 DNA reads as TGCGCCAGCAGCTTGGCCAGAACGAAAACTGTAGCTGGCTTT. Translated, it gives CASSLARTKTVAGF. Looking up the rest from reference TRBV7-2 and TRBJ1-1 gives the full variable domain: GAGVSQSPSNKVTEKGKDVELRCDPISGHTALYWYRQSLGQGLEFLIYFQGNSAPDKSGLPSDRFSAERTGGSVSTLTIQRTQQEDSAVYLCASSLARTKTVAGFGQGTRLTVV.

This clonotype is a singleton in its sample. This sequence joins TRBV5-6 and TRBJ2-7, with a weak D call TRBD2 (7 bases). With 2 bases removed from V and 0 bases from J, the gap between germline ends came to 18 bases. The germline V gene encodes CDR1 SGHDT and CDR2 YYEEEE. This CDR3 region has 17 residues. The CDR3: CASSLGWGGGPSYEQYF. The CDR3 bases are TGTGCCAGCAGCTTAGGGTGGGGCGGGGGCCCCTCCTACGAGCAGTACTTC.

The CDR3 DNA sequence: TGCGCCAGCAGCTCCTTACTAGCGGGGAAAGCTTTCTTT. Translated: CASSSLLAGKAFF. The J gene is TRBJ1-1, the V gene TRBV5-1; D is unresolved. Germline CDR1 and CDR2: SGHRS and YFSETQ. V lost 3 bases, J lost 9 bases, and 15 bases lay in between. The CDR3 sequence is 13 residues long.

The chain joins TRBV20-1 to TRBJ1-2, with D perhaps TRBD1 (5 bases). The V end lost 2 bases, the J end lost 5 bases, and 15 bases lay between the germline ends. This CDR3 has 14 residues. The germline CDR1 and CDR2 sequences are DFQATT and SNEGSKA (reference sequence). CDR3 loop: CSARTGIDPYGYTF. CDR3 DNA: TGCAGTGCTAGAACAGGCATCGACCCTTATGGCTACACCTTC.

This clonotype was counted ten times or more. The CDR3 loop is CASSPGQLSPLHF. In DNA form, the CDR3 reads TGTGCCAGCAGCCCGGGACAGTTATCACCCCTCCACTTT. V is TRBV7-6 and J is TRBJ1-6; 7 bases fit TRBD1. The CDR3 contains 13 residues. The V segment lost 5 bases and the J segment 10 bases; nucleotides outside the gene matches: 5. CDR1 SGHVS and CDR2 FNYEAQ come from the germline V gene.

As to this clonotype: The junction differs from germline at one of its ends, possibly a read error. CDR3 sequence: CASSLAGTGRNTGELSW. The CDR3 region has the DNA TGCGCCAGCAGCTTGGCCGGGACAGGGCGGAACACCGGGGAGCTGTCTTGG. The genes are TRBV5-1 and TRBJ2-2; TRBD1 aligns across 9 bases. The length of the CDR3 is 17 residues. Germline V gene sequence: CDR1 SGHRS, CDR2 YFSETQ.

This rearrangement joins TRBV3-2 to TRBJ2-2; TRBD1, the table's D call, was not compared with the DNA. TRBV3-2 is classified as a pseudogene. The CDR3 sequence is 14 residues long. CDR3 in amino acids: CASSQPDGAGELFF. CDR3 nucleotides: TGTGCCAGCAGCCAACCGGACGGGGCCGGGGAGCTGTTTTTT.

Concerning this clonotype itself: At one of its ends the junction is not consistent with the germline gene, which may arise from a read error. The chain combines TRBV5-1 with TRBJ2-3; 8 positions agree with TRBD2. This CDR3 is 17 amino acids long. Germline-derived CDR1 and CDR2 are SGHRS and YFSETQ. The CDR3 reads CASSVRTGGGSTDTQYF. The CDR3 DNA sequence: TGTGCCAGCAGCGTGAGGACGGGAGGGGGTAGCACAGATACGCAGTATTTT.

The chain is built from TRBV13 and TRBJ1-5; D remains ambiguous. V was shortened by 5 bases and J by 0 bases, with 11 bases between the two germline ends. Germline values: CDR1 PRHDT, CDR2 FYEKMQ (reference sequence). This CDR3 contains 15 residues. CDR3 bases: TGTGCCAGCAGCATAATCTGGAGTAGCAATCAGCCCCAGCATTTT. Residues: CASSIIWSSNQPQHF.

This clonotype was observed a handful of times. V usage is TRBV19 and J usage is TRBJ2-2, with D hard to call. The germline V gene has CDR1 LNHDA and CDR2 SQIVND (reference sequence). The CDR3 contains 14 residues. Trimming removed 2 bases from V and 4 bases from J, with 8 bases in between. The CDR3 nucleotides read TGTGCCAGTAGTATACAGGCTACCACCGGGGAGCTGTTTTTT. It encodes CASSIQATTGELFF.

To note about this clonotype: One end of the junction is discordant with germline, which a read error may explain. The chain recombines TRBV7-7 with TRBJ2-7, with D possibly being TRBD2 (6 bases). CDR3 length: 14 amino acids. Germline loops: CDR1 SSHAT, CDR2 FNYEAQ (reference sequence). The CDR3 DNA reads as TGTGCTAGCAGCATCGGGACTCGAAGGAACGAGCAGTACTTC. It codes for CASSIGTRRNEQYF.

The chain links TRBV5-8 to TRBJ2-5; a weak D match, TRBD2 (5 bases). Looked up from germline, CDR1 is SGHTS and CDR2 is YDEGEE. Trimming removed 4 bases from V and 2 bases from J, with 15 bases in between. CDR3 size: 15 residues. The CDR3 loop is CASSLGYGGQETQYF. The CDR3 DNA follows: TGTGCCAGCAGCCTCGGCTATGGAGGACAAGAGACCCAGTACTTC.

This clonotype was seen many times. One junction end disagrees with the germline gene, perhaps due to a read error. V and J are TRBV2 and TRBJ2-1, with TRBD1 identical over 9 bases. CDR1 is SNHLY, CDR2 FYNNEI, per germline. The length of the CDR3 is 14 residues. CDR3 residues: CASSEEGGQGGHSF. CDR3 nucleotides: TGTGCCAGCAGTGAAGAAGGGGGACAGGGCGGCCATTCCTTC. The complete variable domain, with remaining parts taken from reference TRBV2 and TRBJ2-1, reads EPEVTQTPSHQVTQMGQEVILRCVPISNHLYFYWYRQILGQKVEFLVSFYNNEISEKSEIFDDQFSVERPDGSNFTLKIRSTKLEDSAMYFCASSEEGGQGGHSFGPGTRLTVL.

With respect to this clonotype: Here the CDR3 omits its conserved ending phenylalanine or tryptophan, so a read error is the likely source. This chain joins TRBV10-1 and TRBJ2-7, with D perhaps matching TRBD1 (6 bases). CDR1 is WNHNN and CDR2 is SYGVQD in the germline V gene (reference sequence). Trimming removed 1 base from V and 4 bases from J, with 8 bases in between. CDR3 length equals 13 residues. The CDR3 spells CASSEYRDYEQYL. The CDR3 DNA follows: TGCGCCAGCAGTGAGTACAGGGATTACGAGCAGTACCTC.

The chain combines TRBV5-1 with TRBJ1-3, with no clear D. Germline CDR1 is SGHRS and CDR2 is YFSETQ. The CDR3 spans 14 residues. V was clipped by 2 bases and J by 8 bases, with 14 bases between them. The CDR3 bases are TGCGCCAGCAGCTTCCCACAATCCGGCTACACCATATATTTT. Its translation: CASSFPQSGYTIYF.

On this clonotype: A read error may account for a junction end that differs from germline. The chain combines TRBV7-3 with TRBJ2-1; D remains unclear. CDR3 length equals 13 residues. From germline, CDR1 is SGHTA and CDR2 FQGTGA. The CDR3 spells CASSTGRDNEEFF. The CDR3 nucleotides read TGTGCCAGCAGCACTGGGCGCGACAATGAGGAGTTCTTC.

A remark on this clonotype: In this CDR3 the conserved last residue, phenylalanine or tryptophan, is missing, so a read error is likely. The J gene is TRBJ1-3, the V gene TRBV7-9; the D gene is possibly TRBD1 (6 bases). Germline V gene lookup returns CDR1 SEHNR and CDR2 FQNEAQ (reference sequence). V was trimmed by 5 bases and J by 0 bases, leaving 11 bases between them. This CDR3 has 15 amino acids. The CDR3 loop reads CASSLGGFSGNTIYS. The CDR3 region has the DNA TGTGCCAGCAGCCTAGGGGGATTCTCTGGAAACACCATATATTCT.

A word on this clonotype: Relative to the germline gene, one junction end is altered; a read error may explain this. The DNA of the CDR3 is TGCGCCAGCAGCCAAGGAGTTGCGGGGCACGAGCAGTACTTC. Protein: CASSQGVAGHEQYF. The rearrangement joins TRBV7-2 to TRBJ2-7, with a possible D match to TRBD2 (6 bases). The CDR3 covers 14 residues. The germline CDR1 and CDR2 sequences are SGHTA and FQGNSA.

There are a few counts of this clonotype. The chain joins TRBV5-1 to TRBJ1-2; a weak D match, TRBD1 (6 bases). Germline CDR1 and CDR2: SGHRS and YFSETQ. There are 14 residues in the CDR3. V gave up 4 bases and J gave up 6 bases, with 16 bases separating them. DNA of the CDR3: TGCGCCAGCAGCCGGACAGCTAGCTCGGATGGCTACACCTTC. It is translated as CASSRTASSDGYTF. Together with reference TRBV5-1 and TRBJ1-2, the CDR3 gives the full variable domain: KAGVTQTPRYLIKTRGQQVTLSCSPISGHRSVSWYQQTPGQGLQFLFEYFSETQRNKGNFPGRFSGRQFSNSRSEMNVSTLELGDSALYLCASSRTASSDGYTFGSGTRLTVV.

This clonotype was counted at least ten times. The chain is built from TRBV10-3 and TRBJ1-2, with D maybe TRBD1 (5 bases). CDR1 and CDR2 (germline): ENHRY, SYGVKD. Trimming pared 0 bases from V and 5 bases from J, leaving 13 bases between. This CDR3 contains 15 residues. In DNA form, the CDR3 reads TGTGCCATCAGTGAGTCGACAGCGATCCTTTATGGCTACACCTTC. Translating gives CAISESTAILYGYTF.

This rearrangement joins TRBV7-6 to TRBJ2-7; 7 positions match TRBD2. The CDR3 has 18 amino acids. The J segment lost 3 bases and the V segment lost 1 base, leaving 15 bases of the junction unmatched. Per germline, CDR1 SGHVS and CDR2 FNYEAQ. The CDR3 DNA sequence: TGTGCCAGCAGCTTAGGGGGAGCGATTAGCGGGCCGATCTACGAGCAGTACTTC. Translated: CASSLGGAISGPIYEQYF.

At least ten counts were recorded for this clonotype. The CDR3 DNA is TGCGCCAGCAGCCGGGACAGGCTTAGTAGTTCACCCCTCCACTTT. Residues: CASSRDRLSSSPLHF. The chain combines TRBV4-3 with TRBJ1-6, with 8 nucleotides matching TRBD1. The V segment lost 4 bases and the J segment 9 bases; nucleotides outside the gene matches: 8. In germline, CDR1 is LGHNA, CDR2 YSLEER. The CDR3 has 15 residues.

This clonotype has more than one count but fewer than ten. This sequence joins TRBV2 and TRBJ2-7, with 11 bases lining up with TRBD1. The CDR3 length is 15 residues. J lost 2 bases, V lost 6 bases, and 6 bases had no gene match. The germline CDR1 and CDR2 sequences are SNHLY and FYNNEI. The CDR3 nucleotides read TGTGCCAGCAGGCAGGGACAGGGGGTTCCCTACGAGCAGTACTTC. Encoded protein: CASRQGQGVPYEQYF.

In its sample, this clonotype was seen many times. The chain carries TRBV20-1 and TRBJ2-6; 7 bases line up with TRBD1. From germline, CDR1 is DFQATT and CDR2 SNEGSKA (reference sequence). This CDR3 comprises 16 residues. Trimming removed 0 bases from V and 4 bases from J; junction bases left unmatched: 6. The CDR3 protein is CSARDRGGSGANVLTF. Here the CDR3 DNA reads TGCAGTGCTAGAGATCGAGGGGGCTCAGGGGCCAACGTCCTGACTTTC.

This chain uses TRBV5-6 with TRBJ2-7; a weak D match, TRBD2 (5 bases). Germline lookup yields CDR1 SGHDT and CDR2 YYEEEE. The CDR3 is made up of 12 amino acids. V gave up 3 bases and J gave up 5 bases, with 9 bases separating them. The CDR3 here is CASSYVGDEQYF. In DNA form, the CDR3 reads TGTGCCAGCAGCTACGTCGGGGACGAGCAGTACTTC.

V and J are TRBV6-1 and TRBJ1-2; a weak D match, TRBD1 (5 bases). CDR1 MNHNS and CDR2 SASEGT come from the germline V gene. The CDR3 sequence is 13 residues long. The germline V and J ends were trimmed by 3 bases and 8 bases, with 13 bases remaining between them. The CDR3 here is CASSEVEGSGYTF. The CDR3 DNA follows: TGTGCCAGCAGTGAGGTAGAGGGGAGCGGCTACACCTTC.